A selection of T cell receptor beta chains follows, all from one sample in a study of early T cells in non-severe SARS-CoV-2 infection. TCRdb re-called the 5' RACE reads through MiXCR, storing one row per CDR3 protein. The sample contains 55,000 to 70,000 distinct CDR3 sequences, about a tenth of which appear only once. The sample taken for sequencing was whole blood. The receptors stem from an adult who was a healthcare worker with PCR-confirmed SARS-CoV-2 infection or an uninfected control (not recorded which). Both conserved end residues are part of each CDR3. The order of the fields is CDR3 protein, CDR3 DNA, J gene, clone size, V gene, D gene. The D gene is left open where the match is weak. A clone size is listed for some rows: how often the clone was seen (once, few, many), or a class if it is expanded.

CASRYGAGHYEQYF TGTGCCAGCAGGTACGGGGCGGGCCACTACGAGCAGTACTTC TRBJ2-7 few TRBV6-6 -
CAISGDGYGYTF TGTGCCATCAGCGGGGACGGCTATGGCTACACCTTC TRBJ1-2 - TRBV10-3 -
CASSRAAKETQYF TGCGCCAGCAGCAGAGCGGCAAAAGAGACCCAGTACTTC TRBJ2-5 - TRBV4-3 -
CASSAHLNTGELFF TGTGCCAGCAGCGCTCACTTGAACACCGGGGAGCTGTTTTTT TRBJ2-2 few TRBV9 -
CASSPPSYEQFF TGTGCCAGCTCACCTCCTTCCTATGAGCAGTTCTTC TRBJ2-1 few TRBV18 -
CASSKMGTGLGEQFF TGTGCCAGCAGCAAAATGGGGACAGGGTTGGGTGAGCAGTTCTTC TRBJ2-1 few TRBV28 TRBD1
CATRNTRSSYEQYF TGTGCCACCAGGAACACCCGATCCTCCTACGAGCAGTACTTC TRBJ2-7 many TRBV19 -
CASSLNSGDYEQYF TGTGCCAGCAGCTTAAATAGCGGGGACTACGAGCAGTACTTC TRBJ2-7 - TRBV7-9 TRBD2
CASSLRFQMTYEQYF TGTGCCAGCAGCTTGCGTTTCCAAATGACCTACGAGCAGTACTTC TRBJ2-7 - TRBV5-5 -
CASSTQPQVADTQYF TGTGCCAGCAGCACGCAGCCCCAAGTAGCAGATACGCAGTATTTT TRBJ2-3 many TRBV11-2 -
CASSLTYRGGEKLFF TGTGCCAGCAGCCTTACGTACAGGGGAGGGGAAAAACTGTTTTTT TRBJ1-4 many TRBV7-6 TRBD1
CASRPTSDRDSELSYEQYF TGTGCAAGTCGCCCCACTTCCGACCGGGACTCCGAACTCTCCTACGAGCAGTACTTC TRBJ2-7 - TRBV12-2 -
CATSRALRADTQYF TGTGCCACCAGCAGAGCTCTCAGGGCAGATACGCAGTATTTT TRBJ2-3 many TRBV15 -
CASSIDLAPGNTIYF TGTGCCAGTAGTATAGATCTGGCTCCTGGAAACACCATATATTTT TRBJ1-3 - TRBV19 -
CASSVGDSTYEQYF TGTGCCAGCAGCGTAGGGGACAGCACCTACGAGCAGTACTTC TRBJ2-7 many TRBV9 TRBD1
CASTEAAGVAKNIQYF TGTGCCAGCACCGAAGCAGCGGGAGTAGCCAAAAACATTCAGTACTTC TRBJ2-4 few TRBV28 TRBD2
CSALRTNGNEQFF TGCAGTGCCCTAAGGACTAACGGCAATGAGCAGTTCTTC TRBJ2-1 - TRBV20-1 -
CSATPGSGEASPLHF TGCAGTGCCACTCCAGGGTCAGGCGAGGCTTCACCCCTCCACTTT TRBJ1-6 many TRBV20-1 -
CASSYRRGPDTQYF TGTGCCAGCAGTTACAGAAGAGGTCCGGATACGCAGTATTTT TRBJ2-3 few TRBV6-2/TRBV6-3 -
CASSDHRTGTNEKLFF TGCGCCAGCAGTGACCATCGGACAGGGACTAATGAAAAACTGTTTTTT TRBJ1-4 - TRBV10-1 TRBD1
CASSPQTENTEAFF TGTGCCAGCTCACCCCAGACCGAGAACACTGAAGCTTTCTTT TRBJ1-1 - TRBV18 -
CASSRGGSHEQYF TGTGCCAGCAGCCGGGGCGGGTCCCACGAGCAGTACTTC TRBJ2-7 - TRBV5-6 -
CASSSYRTESSYNEQFF TGTGCCAGCAGTTCTTACCGGACGGAGAGCTCCTACAATGAGCAGTTCTTC TRBJ2-1 few TRBV6-2/TRBV6-3 -
CASSPSRMNTGELFF TGTGCCAGCAGTCCCTCCAGGATGAACACCGGGGAGCTGTTTTTT TRBJ2-2 - TRBV7-2 -
CASSLSRNEQYF TGTGCCAGCAGCTTGTCTCGAAACGAGCAGTACTTC TRBJ2-7 many TRBV7-8 -
CASSWGIEQFF TGTGCCAGCAGCTGGGGCATCGAGCAGTTCTTC TRBJ2-1 few TRBV7-2 -
CASSVGIQRRANEQFF TGTGCCAGCAGCGTAGGTATTCAGCGGAGGGCCAATGAGCAGTTCTTC TRBJ2-1 few TRBV9 -
CASSFGGGGNEQFF TGTGCCAGCAGTTTCGGCGGAGGGGGGAATGAGCAGTTCTTC TRBJ2-1 - TRBV12-3/TRBV12-4 -
CASSPVRGLANTDTQYF TGTGCCAGCTCACCAGTGCGAGGACTAGCGAACACAGATACGCAGTATTTT TRBJ2-3 many TRBV18 TRBD2
CSVDGPRVPF TGCAGCGTTGACGGTCCGCGCGTCCCCTTC TRBJ1-2 many TRBV29-1 -
CASNDRGAGNTIYF TGTGCCAGCAACGACAGGGGCGCGGGAAACACCATATATTTT TRBJ1-3 few TRBV12-3/TRBV12-4 TRBD1
CASSPIGEVAGEQFF TGTGCCAGCAGTCCCATAGGGGAAGTAGCGGGGGAGCAGTTCTTC TRBJ2-1 - TRBV12-3/TRBV12-4 TRBD2
CASRSGGVQNEQFF TGTGCCAGCAGAAGCGGGGGGGTACAGAATGAGCAGTTCTTC TRBJ2-1 few TRBV6-5 TRBD2
CASSLPRGETQYF TGTGCCAGCAGCTTGCCCAGGGGAGAGACCCAGTACTTC TRBJ2-5 many TRBV5-6 -
CASSIEHLGSYTF TGTGCCAGTAGTATAGAACATCTCGGGAGCTACACCTTC TRBJ1-2 few TRBV19 -
CASSLSGGNYGYTF TGCGCCAGCAGCTTGTCAGGGGGCAACTATGGCTACACCTTC TRBJ1-2 many TRBV5-1 TRBD1
CASSFTGNTEAFF TGTGCCAGCAGTTTTACAGGGAACACTGAAGCTTTCTTT TRBJ1-1 - TRBV27 -
CASSINMVGNEQFF TGTGCCAGTAGTATCAATATGGTTGGCAATGAGCAGTTCTTC TRBJ2-1 few TRBV19 -
CASSLEVSSYNEQFF TGCGCCAGCAGCTTGGAGGTTAGCTCCTACAATGAGCAGTTCTTC TRBJ2-1 medium-sized TRBV5-1 -
CASSFASGRALAKNIQYF TGTGCCAGCAGCTTCGCAAGCGGGAGGGCCCTAGCCAAAAACATTCAGTACTTC TRBJ2-4 - TRBV11-2 TRBD2
CASSGGGLVTGDTQYF TGCGCCAGCAGTGGGGGCGGCTTGGTAACAGGAGATACGCAGTATTTT TRBJ2-3 many TRBV10-1 -
CSARYRGLNGYTF TGCAGTGCTAGATATCGGGGCCTGAATGGCTACACCTTC TRBJ1-2 - TRBV20-1 -